Detailed here is one TCR beta chain. This clone was seen just once. The antigen it binds to is not known. No per-base quality is available; no much larger clone lies one base away. This entry is derived from a study of cytomegalovirus exposure and HLA in healthy donors listed by TCRdb under 2017. A note on the overall study: An earlier analysis of several hundred of the donors reported 250 to 300 Gb of sequence data and around 120 million unique TCR beta sequences from 190 million or so T cells. An early release covering roughly 600 HLA-typed donors comprised approximately 300 gigabases of sequencing data and tens of millions of unique TCR sequences. The genetic ancestry cluster associated with self-reported Caucasian donors included roughly 84% of the 398 genotyped donors. The study was designed to test whether signatures of past pathogen exposure could be identified by cataloging public T cell receptors. The study used immunosequencing to profile the T cell repertoires of approximately 640 subjects and linked those repertoires to cytomegalovirus serostatus. A separate validation cohort of 100 to 150 different subjects was used in addition to the 666-subject first cohort. The study combined high-throughput TCR immunosequencing, statistical association of individual TCRs with disease status, and machine learning to predict cytomegalovirus infection status. A later analysis re-examined previously published TCR beta repertoires from roughly 720 donors and added high-resolution HLA genotyping to investigate patterns of TCR occurrence. The later analysis used no new phenotypic data to find candidate immune exposures, relying instead on TCR beta sequences and their occurrence across donors. An earlier analysis of 587 of the donors used high-throughput TCR beta sequencing to judge whether each TCR beta V gene segment behaved as functional or pseudogenic. Donor age, sex, ethnicity and CMV serostatus were compiled together with the repertoire data. A later genetic analysis took genome-wide SNP genotypes for about three fifths of the roughly 670 donors and used that subset as a discovery cohort. Every repertoire in the discovery cohort had been generated on one and the same sequencing platform. HLA typing included class I and class II loci at four-digit resolution. Typing coverage varied by locus: roughly 620-630 donors for A, B, C, DRB1 and DQB1; approximately 520 for DQA1; over 600 for DPA1; roughly 450 for DPB1. Five DR-DQ haplotypes were handled as single units for association and clustering because linkage in the cohort was strong. On average, approximately 250,000 unique TCR beta nucleotide sequences were sequenced per donor among a few hundred genotyped donors of the cohort, with roughly 18% of those sequences being non-productive.

In total, approximately 610 healthy bone marrow donors made up the cohort. At the time of sampling, every cohort member was nominally healthy, though immune exposures that went unrecorded were likely present. The donor tested CMV seronegative, placing the donor among the roughly 400 seronegative members of the cohort. A peripheral blood sample was provided by each donor, and peripheral blood mononuclear cells were used for TCR beta sequencing. The Qiagen DNeasy Blood Extraction Kit was used to extract genomic DNA from the blood cell samples. CDR1 SQVTM and CDR2 ANQGSEA are derived from the germline V gene. The junction carries 26 bases between V and J, which are trimmed by 7 bases and 5 bases respectively. The CDR3 has 16 amino acids, counting the end cysteine and phenylalanine. The DNA shown is the 48-base CDR3, in frame from base 1. Library preparation employed the immunoSEQ multiplex PCR assay. The multiplex PCR relied on a mix of 60 forward primers for TCR Vbeta segments and 13 reverse primers for TCR Jbeta segments. A multiplex PCR assay on genomic DNA amplified the CDR3 region of rearranged TCR beta genes. On the Illumina HiSeq System, the amplified TCR beta libraries were sequenced as 87-base-pair reads. In the paper's pipeline: In a later analysis, tens of millions of unique TCR beta chains were counted across the 650 to 750 repertoires, and around 10 million of these chains were shared by at least two donors. Raw reads were error-corrected and collapsed into unique sequences by a nearest-neighbor algorithm in which closely related sequences were merged to remove PCR and sequencing errors. To assign V, D and J gene segments, CDR3 sequences were aligned to IMGT reference sequences. For a sequence to be retained, a match of at least six nucleotides to both a V gene segment and a J gene segment was required. Rearrangements were called productive when the CDR3 lacked stop codons and stayed in frame with V and J; all others were non-productive. CDR3 was defined according to IMGT convention as the region running from the second conserved V-encoded cysteine to the conserved J-encoded phenylalanine. In an earlier analysis of some 550 of the donors, sequences lacking an unambiguous match to a single V gene segment were excluded. In an earlier analysis of some 590 of the donors, a V segment was called functional when productive rearrangements were above 56.7%, and segregating when the standard deviation between donors exceeded 5%. A statistical classification framework was built to diagnose cytomegalovirus status from the catalog of TCR beta chain sequences. A later analysis assigned V and J genes by comparing TCR nucleotide sequences with IMGT/GENE-DB human TR gene sequences. The TCRdist pipeline was used in a later analysis to assign CDR3 sequences and most-parsimonious VDJ recombination scenarios. In a later analysis, each TCR beta chain was defined by its CDR3 amino acid sequence together with its V-gene family, and reads without a unique V-gene family were excluded. As a way to deal with suspected cross-contamination and a sequencing artifact, a later analysis dropped approximately 570 nucleotide sequences that were highly shared and had low generation probability. In a later analysis, a clonal expansion index was calculated for each public chain from normalized within-repertoire ranks of inferred template counts. In a later analysis, generation probabilities were computed using a VDJ recombination model fitted to out-of-frame rearrangements, and the results were checked against IGoR. Hypergeometric tests were used in a later analysis to score TCR-TCR, TCR-HLA and TCR-CMV co-occurrence, with a repertoire-size bias correction applied to the TCR pairs. To estimate false discovery rates, a later analysis permuted the HLA or CMV assignments 20 times. A later analysis grouped co-occurring TCRs with DBSCAN, adding TCRdist sequence similarity when clustering within HLA-allele-positive subsets. For co-occurrence clustering, repertoires with fewer than 30,000 or more than 120,000 public chains were excluded, along with 5 or 6 repertoires with anomalous nucleotide sharing. What TCRdb holds here is the immuneACCESS table cut down to in-frame rearrangements. Part of the clones is not present; checked against another copy, under half of the missing clones reflect an unresolved V gene, and the others are unexplained. Clone size and V and J calls were adopted from that table, with D and trimming inferred from the DNA. The sample table holds under 250,000 clones, of which just over 75% were seen once. About 1.9% of the sample lies in the top ten.

General conclusions and limits of the study: The study gave a list of about 170 TCR beta chains associated with cytomegalovirus. Roughly uniform sequencing depth across donors was assumed in presence/absence analyses, although this assumption may not hold. In a later analysis, most CMV-associated TCR beta chains were found to appear HLA-restricted, with HLA associations seemingly driven largely by CMV exposure. Most TCR sequences were observed very rarely across donors, whereas some public TCRs were present in many individuals. In this cohort, only TCR beta chains were sequenced, and detectable features were limited by the absence of alpha or paired-chain data. V-gene and J-gene trimming of TCR beta chains was associated with a missense DCLRE1C variant in a later genetic analysis, and the association was replicated in an independent cohort. The classifier was reported to diagnose cytomegalovirus status with high specificity and sensitivity in both the original cohort and the validation cohort. When HLA alleles, especially DR and DQ, strongly co-occurred, TCR associations were difficult to assign to individual alleles. An earlier analysis of around 540 of the donors showed that most TCR beta V segments appeared in productive rearrangements either about 87% or about 30% of the time, which broadly matched IMGT annotations. Specific HLA alleles were associated with roughly 16,000 TCR beta sequences at a false discovery rate of 0.05 in a later analysis. In a later genetic analysis, fewer N-insertions in productive TCRs were reported among donors in an Asian-associated ancestry cluster than the approximately 710-donor mean. The earlier analysis of 587 of the donors excluded 15 to 20 rarely observed V segments, including chromosome 9 orphons, because counts were too low. The authors suggested that the approach could potentially be extended to other disease states and immunological phenotypes. According to a later analysis, TCR association rates differed among HLA loci, with DRB1 alleles showing the most associated TCRs and HLA-C alleles showing the fewest. Immune exposure information for the cohort was limited to CMV serostatus. Some IMGT-functional V segments, including TRBV6-2 and TRBV6-3, could not be distinguished by the 87-base-pair reads and were therefore excluded. A further reported finding was that TCR beta sequences accurately predicted the HLA-A and HLA-B alleles for most subjects in the first cohort. The sequencing pipeline was judged likely to have produced a cluster of highly shared sequence variants as a technical artifact. A later analysis found that HLA-associated TCR beta chains were more clonally expanded and had lower generation probabilities than equally common non-associated chains. Because some donors lacked HLA typing at each locus, the association tests relied only on the typed subset. Linkage disequilibrium might explain the correlated functional status among segregating V segments, but an unknown experimental factor could not be ruled out. According to a later analysis, parvovirus B19, influenza, CMV and Epstein-Barr virus appeared linked to several top co-occurrence clusters. Three of the identified cytomegalovirus-associated TCR beta chains were confirmed in vitro to be specific for cytomegalovirus antigens.

The receptor's source is a man between 25 and 39 years old in good health and CMV-seronegative. Rearrangement joined TRBV29-1 to TRBJ2-5; a tentative D match to TRBD1 spans 6 bases. Sequences were obtained from PBMCs. The DNA sequence is as follows: TGCAGCGCCCGGGCCCTGACAGGTTCTCCCGATGAGACCCAGTACTTC. Its translation reads: CSARALTGSPDETQYF.